This entry concerns a single T cell receptor (beta chain). Its antigen is unknown. The germline V gene has CDR1 SGHTA and CDR2 FQGNSA. The CDR3 length is 15 residues. Trimming took 2 bases from V and 2 from J, leaving 10 bases between them. These data originate in a study of beta chain features in type 1 diabetes. About the study: The study found patients and healthy donors alike in age, gender and cell yields.

Reverse transcription of all isolated RNA meant that expressed TCRB transcripts were sequenced. The table came from immunoSEQ multiplex PCR; TCRdb's copy has only in-frame clones and leaves some out. This sample carries some 150,000 clones, about a tenth of them seen once, and the ten largest clones take 0.6% to 0.8%. Study conclusions and caveats: In every one of the four CD4+ subsets, TCRB CDR3s were moderately but significantly shorter in Type 1 diabetes patients.

This sequence was found in a man aged 18 to 30 in good health. The rearrangement links TRBV7-2 to TRBJ1-3; D is ambiguous. Source material: central memory CD4+ T cells from blood. The CDR3 region is CASSLLGQAGNTIYF. For the CDR3, the DNA is TGTGCCAGCAGCTTACTTGGGCAGGCTGGAAACACCATATATTTT.